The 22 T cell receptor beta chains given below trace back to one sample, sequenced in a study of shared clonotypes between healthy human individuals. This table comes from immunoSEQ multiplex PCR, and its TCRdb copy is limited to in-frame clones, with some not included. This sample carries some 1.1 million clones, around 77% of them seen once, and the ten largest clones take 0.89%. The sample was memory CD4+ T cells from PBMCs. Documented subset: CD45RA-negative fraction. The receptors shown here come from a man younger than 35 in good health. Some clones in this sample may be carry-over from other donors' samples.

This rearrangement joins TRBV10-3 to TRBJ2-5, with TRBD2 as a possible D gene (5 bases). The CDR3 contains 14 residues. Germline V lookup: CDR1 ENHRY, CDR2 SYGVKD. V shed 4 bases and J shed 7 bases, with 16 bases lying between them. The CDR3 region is CAISAPQEAGTQYF. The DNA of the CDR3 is TGTGCCATCAGTGCCCCCCAGGAGGCTGGGACCCAGTACTTC.

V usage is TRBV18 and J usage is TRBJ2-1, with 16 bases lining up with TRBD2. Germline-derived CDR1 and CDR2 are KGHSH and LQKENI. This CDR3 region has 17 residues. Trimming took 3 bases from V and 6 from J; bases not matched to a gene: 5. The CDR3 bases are TGTGCCAGCTCACCCACGGGACTAGCGGGAGGGTTCAATGAGCAGTTCTTC. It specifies CASSPTGLAGGFNEQFF.

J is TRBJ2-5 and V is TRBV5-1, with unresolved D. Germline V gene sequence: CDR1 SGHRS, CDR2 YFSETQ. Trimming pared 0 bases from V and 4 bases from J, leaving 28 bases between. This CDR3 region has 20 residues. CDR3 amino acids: CASSLAPSGPWGSDGETQYF. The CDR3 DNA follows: TGCGCCAGCAGCTTGGCCCCCTCCGGCCCCTGGGGATCCGACGGAGAGACCCAGTACTTC.

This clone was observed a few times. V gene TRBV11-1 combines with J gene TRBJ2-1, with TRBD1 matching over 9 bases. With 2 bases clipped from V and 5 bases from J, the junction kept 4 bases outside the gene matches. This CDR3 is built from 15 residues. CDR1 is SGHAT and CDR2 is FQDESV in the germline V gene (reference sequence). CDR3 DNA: TGTGCCAGCAGCTTACTTGGACAGGGGAACAATGAGCAGTTCTTC. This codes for CASSLLGQGNNEQFF.

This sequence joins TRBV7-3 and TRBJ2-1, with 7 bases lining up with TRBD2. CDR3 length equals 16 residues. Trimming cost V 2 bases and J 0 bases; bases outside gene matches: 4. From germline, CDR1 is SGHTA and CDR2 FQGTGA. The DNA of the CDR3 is TGTGCCAGCAGCTTAGCGGGAGTGGGCTCCTACAATGAGCAGTTCTTC. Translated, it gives CASSLAGVGSYNEQFF. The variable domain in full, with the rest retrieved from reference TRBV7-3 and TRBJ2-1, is GAGVSQTPSNKVTEKGKYVELRCDPISGHTALYWYRQSLGQGPEFLIYFQGTGAADDSGLPNDRFFAVRPEGSVSTLKIQRTERGDSAVYLCASSLAGVGSYNEQFFGPGTRLTVL.

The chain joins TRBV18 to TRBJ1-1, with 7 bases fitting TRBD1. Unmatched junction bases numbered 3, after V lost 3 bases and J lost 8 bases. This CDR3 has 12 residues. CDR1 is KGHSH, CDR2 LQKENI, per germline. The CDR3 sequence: CASSPAGQEAFF. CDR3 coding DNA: TGTGCCAGCTCACCCGCGGGACAGGAAGCTTTCTTT.

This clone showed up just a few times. As DNA, the CDR3 is TGTGCCAGCATGCCGAACACTGAAGCTTTCTTT. Its protein product is CASMPNTEAFF. J is TRBJ1-1 and V is TRBV2; D is unresolved. The CDR3 totals 11 residues. Germline V lookup: CDR1 SNHLY, CDR2 FYNNEI. Trimming shortened V by 7 bases and J by 1 base, and 4 bases separated the two germline ends.

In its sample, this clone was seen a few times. CDR3 in amino acids: CASTWGAGGYTF. CDR3 DNA: TGTGCCAGCACGTGGGGGGCGGGCGGCTACACCTTC. The genes are TRBV6-1 and TRBJ1-2, with D possibly matching TRBD1 (6 bases). This CDR3 region has 12 residues. Germline CDR1 reads MNHNS; CDR2 reads SASEGT. V gave up 7 bases and J gave up 8 bases, with 14 bases separating them.

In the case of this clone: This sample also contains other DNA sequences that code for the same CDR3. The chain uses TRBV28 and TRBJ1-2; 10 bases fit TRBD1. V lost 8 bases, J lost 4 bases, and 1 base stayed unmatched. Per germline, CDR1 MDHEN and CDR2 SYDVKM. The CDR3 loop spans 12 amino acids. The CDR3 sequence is CASGDRGYGYTF. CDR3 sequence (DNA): TGTGCCAGCGGGGACAGGGGCTATGGCTACACCTTC.

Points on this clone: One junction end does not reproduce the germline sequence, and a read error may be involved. CDR3: CATSKGAGELFF. CDR3 DNA sequence: TGTGCCACCTCAAAAGGGGCCGGGGAGCTGTTTTTT. The rearrangement uses TRBV18 and TRBJ2-2, with a weak D call TRBD1 (5 bases). The germline gives CDR1 KGHSH, CDR2 LQKENI. The CDR3 is 12 amino acids.

The CDR3 DNA is TGTGCCAGCAGCCAAGACGGGACTAGCGGATTAAACACCGGGGAGCTGTTTTTT. Translated: CASSQDGTSGLNTGELFF. J is TRBJ2-2 and V is TRBV4-2; 11 nucleotides match TRBD2. The CDR3 covers 18 residues. The junction had 5 bases not matched to a gene; V was cut back by 0 bases and J by 2 bases. The germline V gene encodes CDR1 LGHNA and CDR2 YNFKEQ.

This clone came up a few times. This CDR3 reads CSVLTGMSLNTEAFF. For the CDR3, the DNA is TGCAGCGTCTTGACAGGGATGTCCTTGAACACTGAAGCTTTCTTT. The chain links TRBV29-1 to TRBJ1-1; TRBD1 agrees at 7 bases. This CDR3 spans 15 amino acids. Germline V CDR1 and CDR2: SQVTM, ANQGSEA. With 6 bases clipped from V and 0 bases from J, the junction kept 10 bases outside the gene matches.

This chain's CDR3 is CASSLGGISYNEQFF. In nucleotides, the CDR3 is TGTGCCAGCAGCTTAGGGGGTATCTCCTACAATGAGCAGTTCTTC. The chain joins TRBV11-2 to TRBJ2-1; no reliable D call. The CDR3 covers 15 residues. Germline loops: CDR1 SGHAT, CDR2 FQNNGV. V was trimmed by 1 base and J by 0 bases, leaving 7 bases between them.

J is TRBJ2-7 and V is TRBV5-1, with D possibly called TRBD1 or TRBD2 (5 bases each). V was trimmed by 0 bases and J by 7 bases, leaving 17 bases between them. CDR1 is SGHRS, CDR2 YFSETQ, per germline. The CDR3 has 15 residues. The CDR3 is CASSLEGAGMGEQYF. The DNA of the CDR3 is TGCGCCAGCAGCTTGGAAGGGGCGGGCATGGGGGAGCAGTACTTC.

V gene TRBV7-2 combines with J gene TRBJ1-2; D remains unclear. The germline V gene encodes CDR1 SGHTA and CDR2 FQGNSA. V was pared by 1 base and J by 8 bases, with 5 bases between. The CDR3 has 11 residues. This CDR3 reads CASSLVAGYTF. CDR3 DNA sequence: TGTGCCAGCAGCTTAGTTGCCGGCTACACCTTC.

The CDR3 region has the DNA TGTGCCAGCAGTCGAACGGGGATTGCCTACGAGCAGTACTTC. Translation: CASSRTGIAYEQYF. The chain links TRBV6-5 to TRBJ2-7; the D gene is possibly TRBD2 (5 bases). Trimming shortened V by 5 bases and J by 2 bases, and 13 bases separated the two germline ends. There are 14 residues in the CDR3. Germline values: CDR1 MNHEY, CDR2 SVGAGI.

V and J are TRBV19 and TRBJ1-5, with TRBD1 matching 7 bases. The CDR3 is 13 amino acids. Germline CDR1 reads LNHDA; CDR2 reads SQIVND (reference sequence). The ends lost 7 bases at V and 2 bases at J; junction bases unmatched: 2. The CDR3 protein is CASNDRGNQPQHF. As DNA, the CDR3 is TGTGCCAGTAATGACAGGGGCAATCAGCCCCAGCATTTT. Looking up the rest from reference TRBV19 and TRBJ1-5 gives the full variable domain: DGGITQSPKYLFRKEGQNVTLSCEQNLNHDAMYWYRQDPGQGLRLIYYSQIVNDFQKGDIAEGYSVSREKKESFPLTVTSAQKNPTAFYLCASNDRGNQPQHFGDGTRLSIL.

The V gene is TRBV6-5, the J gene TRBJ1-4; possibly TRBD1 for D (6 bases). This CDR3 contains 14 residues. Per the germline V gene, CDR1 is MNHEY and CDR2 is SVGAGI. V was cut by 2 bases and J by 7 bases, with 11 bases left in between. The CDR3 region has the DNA TGTGCCAGCAGTTACACAGGGCTGGGTGAAAAACTGTTTTTT. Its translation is CASSYTGLGEKLFF.

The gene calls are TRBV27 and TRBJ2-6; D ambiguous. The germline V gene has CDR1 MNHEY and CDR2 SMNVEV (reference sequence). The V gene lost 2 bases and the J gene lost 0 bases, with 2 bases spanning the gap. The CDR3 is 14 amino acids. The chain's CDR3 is CASSLTSGANVLTF. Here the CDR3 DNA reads TGTGCCAGCAGTTTAACCTCTGGGGCCAACGTCCTGACTTTC.

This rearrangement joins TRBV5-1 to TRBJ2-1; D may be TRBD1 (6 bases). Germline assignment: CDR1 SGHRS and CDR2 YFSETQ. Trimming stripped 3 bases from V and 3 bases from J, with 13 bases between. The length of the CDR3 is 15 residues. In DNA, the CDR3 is TGCGCCAGCAGCTCGACCGGGACAAGCTACAATGAGCAGTTCTTC. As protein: CASSSTGTSYNEQFF.

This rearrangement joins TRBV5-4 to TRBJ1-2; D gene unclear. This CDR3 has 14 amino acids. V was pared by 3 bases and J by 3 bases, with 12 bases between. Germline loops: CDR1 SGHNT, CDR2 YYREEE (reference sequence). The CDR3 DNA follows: TGTGCCAGCAGCTCTCGCGGACGGGACTATGGCTACACCTTC. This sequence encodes CASSSRGRDYGYTF.

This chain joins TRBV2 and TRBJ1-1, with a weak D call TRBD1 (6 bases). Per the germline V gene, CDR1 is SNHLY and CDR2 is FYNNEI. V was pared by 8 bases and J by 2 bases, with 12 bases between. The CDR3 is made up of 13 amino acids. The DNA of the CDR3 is TGTGCCAGCCGAGGACAGTCAAACACTGAAGCTTTCTTT. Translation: CASRGQSNTEAFF.